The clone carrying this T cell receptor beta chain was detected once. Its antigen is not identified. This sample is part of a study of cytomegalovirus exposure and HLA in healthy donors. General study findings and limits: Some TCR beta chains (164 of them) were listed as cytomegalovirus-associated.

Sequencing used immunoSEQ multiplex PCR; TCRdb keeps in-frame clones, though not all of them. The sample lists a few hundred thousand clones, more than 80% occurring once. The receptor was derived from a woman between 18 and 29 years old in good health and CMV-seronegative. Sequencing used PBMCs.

The CDR3 DNA is TGTGCCAGCAGCTCCGGGACTAGCGGGAGGAGGGGCGGTGAGCAGTTCTTC. This gives the protein CASSSGTSGRRGGEQFF. The chain carries TRBV27 and TRBJ2-1, with 15 nucleotides matching TRBD2. V trimming: 6 bases; J trimming: 9 bases; junction bases outside the gene matches: 12. The CDR3 contains 17 residues. The germline V gene has CDR1 MNHEY and CDR2 SMNVEV (reference sequence).